This T cell receptor (beta chain) comes out of a study of cytotoxic CD8 clonotypes in ibrutinib-treated CLL. Generated by immunoSEQ multiplex PCR, the TCRdb table keeps only in-frame clones and is missing some. The data contain under 300,000 clones, 65% to 85% of them singletons. This CDR3 comprises 13 residues. Germline V CDR1 and CDR2: SGHTA, FQGNSA. V trimming: 1 base; J trimming: 6 bases; junction bases outside the gene matches: 2. This clone was seen ten or more times. The sample consisted of PBMCs, taken at disease progression, from a patient treated with ibrutinib. This sequence originates from a human donor with chronic lymphocytic leukemia. The J gene is TRBJ2-5, the V gene TRBV7-2, with 7 bases identical to TRBD2. CDR3 region: CASSLELAKTQYF. CDR3 bases: TGTGCCAGCAGCTTAGAACTAGCGAAGACCCAGTACTTC.